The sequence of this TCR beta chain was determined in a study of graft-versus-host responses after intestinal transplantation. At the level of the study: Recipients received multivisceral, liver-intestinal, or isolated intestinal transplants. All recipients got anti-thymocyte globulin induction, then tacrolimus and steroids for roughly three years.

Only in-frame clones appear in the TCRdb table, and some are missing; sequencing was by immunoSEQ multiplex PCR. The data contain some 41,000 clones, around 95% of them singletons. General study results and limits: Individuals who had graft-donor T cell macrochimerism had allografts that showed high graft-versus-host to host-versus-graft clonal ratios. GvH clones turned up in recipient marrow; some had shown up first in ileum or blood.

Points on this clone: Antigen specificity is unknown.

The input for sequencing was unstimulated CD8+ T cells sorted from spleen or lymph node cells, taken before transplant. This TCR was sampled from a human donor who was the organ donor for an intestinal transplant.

The CDR3 region is CASSQDRFGGLNEQFF. The CDR3 coding sequence is TGCGCCAGCAGCCAAGACCGGTTTGGGGGGCTCAATGAGCAGTTCTTC. The genes are TRBV4-3 and TRBJ2-1; D is tentatively TRBD1 or TRBD2 (6 bases each). Germline loops: CDR1 LGHNA, CDR2 YSLEER. The CDR3 totals 16 residues. V lost 0 bases to trimming and J lost 6 bases, with 15 bases between them.